In its sample, the clone carrying this T cell receptor beta chain was seen once. Per the authors' pipeline: By means of reference gene primer amplification, nucleated cell counts were estimated. Profiling relied on immunoSEQ multiplex PCR, and the TCRdb table lists in-frame clones only, not all of them. V and J calls and clone size are those listed in that table; D and trimming were worked out from the DNA. The sample includes 300,000 to 400,000 clones, about 88% of them seen just once. This entry is derived from a study of blood T cell repertoires in COVID-19. The overall study: The United States, Italy and Spain supplied acute and convalescent COVID-19 samples. In each case, the material was cDNA or gDNA derived from T cells, B-cell-depleted T cells, or PBMCs.

Followed over time, Seattle patients had been enrolled while infection was active. V lost 5 bases and J lost 3; bases outside the gene matches: 3. Germline V gene lookup returns CDR1 SGHRS and CDR2 YFSETQ. CDR3 size: 13 residues. The sample was peripheral blood. V usage is TRBV5-1 and J usage is TRBJ2-7, with 9 nucleotides matching TRBD1. This clonotype was obtained from a woman in her sixties or seventies with COVID-19, enrolled during active disease. The CDR3 spells CASRQGAGYEQYF. The CDR3 region has the DNA TGCGCCAGCAGACAGGGGGCGGGCTACGAGCAGTACTTC.